These 3 T cell receptor beta chains were sequenced from one sample in a study of blood T cell repertoires in COVID-19. The assay was immunoSEQ multiplex PCR, and TCRdb's table has in-frame clones only and misses some. Of 290,000 or so clones listed, 85% to 90% were seen once; the top ten hold about 4.5%. The sequenced sample consisted of PBMCs or T cells enriched from blood (not recorded which). These receptors were obtained from a woman under 30 with acute COVID-19.

The chain has TRBV30 and TRBJ1-4; 9 bases fit TRBD1. CDR3 length: 16 residues. Trimming at V came to 4 bases and at J to 3 bases, leaving 9 bases not matched to a gene. Per the germline V gene, CDR1 is GTSNPN and CDR2 is SVGIG (reference sequence). CDR3 nucleotides: TGTGCCTGGACTCCACTCGGGACAGGGTCTAATGAAAAACTGTTTTTT. Its translation is CAWTPLGTGSNEKLFF.

The chain carries TRBV6-5 and TRBJ2-3, with no clear D. Per the germline V gene, CDR1 is MNHEY and CDR2 is SVGAGI. V lost 5 bases, J lost 4 bases, and 10 bases lay in between. The CDR3 has 13 residues. The CDR3 region is CASSLGAPDTQYF. The CDR3 DNA reads as TGTGCCAGCAGTCTAGGAGCCCCAGATACGCAGTATTTT.

The chain is built from TRBV11-2 and TRBJ1-4, with 7 bases lining up with TRBD1. The germline gives CDR1 SGHAT, CDR2 FQNNGV. CDR3 length: 15 residues. Trimming cost V 4 bases and J 8 bases; bases outside gene matches: 10. The CDR3 loop is CASSSLRGQGEKLFF. Written as DNA, the CDR3 is TGTGCCAGCAGCTCCTTGAGGGGGCAGGGGGAAAAACTGTTTTTT.